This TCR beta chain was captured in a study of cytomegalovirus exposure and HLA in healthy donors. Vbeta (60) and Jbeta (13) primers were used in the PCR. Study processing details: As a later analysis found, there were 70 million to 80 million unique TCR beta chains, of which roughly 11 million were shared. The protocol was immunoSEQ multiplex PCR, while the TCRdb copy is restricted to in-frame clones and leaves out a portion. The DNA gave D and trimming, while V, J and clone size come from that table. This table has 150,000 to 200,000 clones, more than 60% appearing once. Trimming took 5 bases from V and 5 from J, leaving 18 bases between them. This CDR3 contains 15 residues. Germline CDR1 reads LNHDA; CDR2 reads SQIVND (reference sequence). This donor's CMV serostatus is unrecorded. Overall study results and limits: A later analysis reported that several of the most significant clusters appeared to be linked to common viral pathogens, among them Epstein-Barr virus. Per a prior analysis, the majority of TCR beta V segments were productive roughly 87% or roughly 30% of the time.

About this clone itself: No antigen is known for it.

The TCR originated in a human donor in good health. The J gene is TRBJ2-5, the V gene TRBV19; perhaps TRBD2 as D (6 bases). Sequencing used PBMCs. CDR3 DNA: TGTGCCAGTAGTGACCAGGGACTCCCTGGCGAGACCCAGTACTTC. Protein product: CASSDQGLPGETQYF.